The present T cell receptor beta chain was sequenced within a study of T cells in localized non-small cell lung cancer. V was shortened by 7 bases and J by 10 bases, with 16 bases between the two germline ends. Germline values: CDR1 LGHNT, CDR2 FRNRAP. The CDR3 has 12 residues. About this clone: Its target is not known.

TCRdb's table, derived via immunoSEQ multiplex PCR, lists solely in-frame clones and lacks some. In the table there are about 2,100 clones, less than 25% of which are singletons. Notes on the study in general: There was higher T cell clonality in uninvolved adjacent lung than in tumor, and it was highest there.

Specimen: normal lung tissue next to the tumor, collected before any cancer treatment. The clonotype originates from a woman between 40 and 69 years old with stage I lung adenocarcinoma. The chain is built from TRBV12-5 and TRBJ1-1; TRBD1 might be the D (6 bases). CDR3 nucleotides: TGTGCTAGTGCCCCTTATAGGGGGGGAGCTTTCTTT. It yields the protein CASAPYRGGAFF.